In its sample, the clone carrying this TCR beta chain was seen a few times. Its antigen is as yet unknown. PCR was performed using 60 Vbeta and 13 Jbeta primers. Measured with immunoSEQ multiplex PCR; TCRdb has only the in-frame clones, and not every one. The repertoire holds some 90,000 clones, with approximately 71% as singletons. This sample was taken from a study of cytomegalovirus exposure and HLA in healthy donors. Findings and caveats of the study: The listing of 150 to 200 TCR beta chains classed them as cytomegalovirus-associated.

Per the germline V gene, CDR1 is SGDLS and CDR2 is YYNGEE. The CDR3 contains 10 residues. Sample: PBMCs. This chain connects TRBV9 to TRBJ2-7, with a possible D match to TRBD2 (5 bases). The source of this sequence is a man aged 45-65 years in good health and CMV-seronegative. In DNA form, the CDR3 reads TGTGCCAGCAGCCAGGAGGTAGCGAAGGTC. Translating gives CASSQEVAKV.